A single sample gave rise to the 32 T cell receptor beta chains below, sequenced in a study of CD8 T cells in ankylosing spondylitis. TCRdb itself ran the 5' RACE reads through MiXCR, one entry per CDR3 protein. The sample comprises approximately 180,000 distinct CDR3 sequences, 15% to 20% of which are singletons, and 4.3% rests with the top ten. Sequencing used blood, either unsorted or a sorted T cell fraction (not recorded which). These TCRs come from a male donor between 5 and 35 years old with ankylosing spondylitis or in good health (not recorded which).

The V call is TRBV20-1, the J call TRBJ2-3, with D tentatively TRBD2 (6 bases). CDR1 and CDR2 (germline): DFQATT, SNEGSKA (reference sequence). The CDR3 covers 20 residues. V was cut by 3 bases and J by 2 bases, with 30 bases left in between. This CDR3 is CSARGPSAEMTSQVTDTQYF. In DNA, the CDR3 is TGCAGTGCTAGGGGGCCGTCCGCGGAGATGACTAGTCAGGTCACAGATACGCAGTATTTT.

This clonotype was counted ten times or more. This chain connects TRBV5-1 to TRBJ1-2; D gene ambiguous. The CDR3 is 14 amino acids. V lost 3 bases, J lost 6 bases, and 15 bases lay in between. Germline CDR1 SGHRS, CDR2 YFSETQ. CDR3 nucleotide sequence: TGCGCCAGCAGCTATACCGACGGAGGGAATGGCTACACCTTC. It yields the protein CASSYTDGGNGYTF.

The chain combines TRBV20-1 with TRBJ2-7, with D perhaps being TRBD1 or TRBD2 (5 bases each). Germline V CDR1 and CDR2: DFQATT, SNEGSKA (reference sequence). This CDR3 spans 13 amino acids. V was cut by 6 bases and J by 2 bases, with 14 bases left in between. The CDR3 DNA sequence: TGCAGTGCCCAACGGGACGGCACCTACGAGCAGTACGTC. Its protein is CSAQRDGTYEQYV.

This clonotype was seen ten or more times. The J gene is TRBJ2-1, the V gene TRBV27, with D maybe TRBD2 (5 bases). The CDR3 consists of 17 residues. Per the germline V gene, CDR1 is MNHEY and CDR2 is SMNVEV (reference sequence). V was shortened by 2 bases and J by 4 bases, with 18 bases between the two germline ends. CDR3 coding DNA: TGTGCCAGCAGTTTAACCCGGCCGGGATTCCTTTACAATGAGCAGTTCTTC. Its protein is CASSLTRPGFLYNEQFF.

The rearrangement joins TRBV27 to TRBJ2-1; no firm D call. This CDR3 comprises 15 residues. Germline CDR1 MNHEY, CDR2 SMNVEV (reference sequence). V lost 0 bases to trimming and J lost 1 base, with 7 bases between them. The DNA of the CDR3 is TGTGCCAGCAGTTTATCTCCGGCTTCCTACAATGAGCAGTTCTTC. This gives the protein CASSLSPASYNEQFF.

This clonotype has a count of ten or more. This sequence joins TRBV7-2 and TRBJ2-3; D not resolved. The V end was cut by 1 base, the J end by 1 base, with 9 bases between. The CDR3 sequence is 15 residues long. Germline CDR1 SGHTA, CDR2 FQGNSA. The CDR3 DNA reads as TGTGCCAGCAGCTTAGTTGTGAGTGGCACAGATACGCAGTATTTT. Amino acid sequence: CASSLVVSGTDTQYF.

This clonotype was counted at least ten times. This chain uses TRBV2 with TRBJ2-7; D might be TRBD1 or TRBD2, each matching 5 bases. Looked up from germline, CDR1 is SNHLY and CDR2 is FYNNEI. V shed 1 base and J shed 4 bases, with 11 bases lying between them. The CDR3 covers 14 residues. The CDR3 is CASSEGWGLYEQYV. Here the CDR3 DNA reads TGTGCCAGCAGTGAAGGCTGGGGGTTGTACGAGCAGTACGTC.

This clonotype was observed a handful of times. The gene calls are TRBV29-1 and TRBJ1-2; D unresolved. The germline V gene encodes CDR1 SQVTM and CDR2 ANQGSEA. V was pared by 6 bases and J by 3 bases, with 14 bases between. The CDR3 spans 13 residues. The CDR3 sequence is CSVEDDWDYGYTF. CDR3 bases: TGCAGCGTCGAGGACGATTGGGACTATGGCTACACCTTC. The full variable domain, with the rest looked up from reference TRBV29-1 and TRBJ1-2, is SAVISQKPSRDICQRGTSLTIQCQVDSQVTMMFWYRQQPGQSLTLIATANQGSEATYESGFVIDKFPISRPNLTFSTLTVSNMSPEDSSIYLCSVEDDWDYGYTFGSGTRLTVV.

This clonotype was observed many times. The chain carries TRBV3-1 and TRBJ2-1, with 16 bases aligning to TRBD2. The CDR3 spans 17 residues. In germline, CDR1 is LGHDT, CDR2 YNNKEL (reference sequence). With V trimmed by 0 bases and J by 10 bases, 6 bases remained unmatched. CDR3 protein: CASSQEGLAGGPGEQFF. CDR3 in DNA: TGTGCCAGCAGCCAAGAGGGACTAGCGGGAGGGCCTGGCGAGCAGTTCTTC.

As DNA, the CDR3 is TGTGCCAGCAGATCCTTTGGGACAGGGGGCGCGTCCTACGAGCAGTACGTC. Its protein is CASRSFGTGGASYEQYV. This chain links TRBV27 with TRBJ2-7, with 12 bases fitting TRBD1. V lost 6 bases and J lost 1; bases outside the gene matches: 10. The length of the CDR3 is 17 residues. The V gene's germline CDR1 is MNHEY and CDR2 SMNVEV (reference sequence).

The V call is TRBV6-1, the J call TRBJ2-3; 10 bases are a match to TRBD2. This CDR3 has 15 residues. Germline V gene sequence: CDR1 MNHNS, CDR2 SASEGT. Trimming at V came to 7 bases and at J to 4 bases, leaving 8 bases not matched to a gene. This chain's CDR3 is CASIRLAGVADTQYF. As DNA, the CDR3 is TGTGCCAGCATTCGGCTAGCGGGAGTTGCAGATACGCAGTATTTT.

The rearrangement links TRBV29-1 to TRBJ2-2, with D unresolved. The V end was cut by 6 bases, the J end by 7 bases, with 12 bases between. The CDR3 loop spans 12 amino acids. CDR1 is SQVTM and CDR2 is ANQGSEA in the germline V gene. Written as DNA, the CDR3 is TGCAGCGTCCGCCCCCCGGTCGGGGAGCTGTTTTTT. Translation: CSVRPPVGELFF.

The CDR3 loop reads CSAKRVSYEQYF. As DNA, the CDR3 is TGCAGTGCTAAGCGGGTGTCCTACGAGCAGTACTTC. The chain links TRBV20-1 to TRBJ2-7, with D possibly matching TRBD2 (6 bases). The CDR3 has 12 residues. CDR1 and CDR2 (germline): DFQATT, SNEGSKA (reference sequence). The V end lost 4 bases, the J end lost 1 base, and 8 bases lay between the germline ends.

This clonotype was found many times. The J gene is TRBJ2-1, the V gene TRBV12-3 or TRBV12-4; D unresolved. The V end lost 4 bases, the J end lost 0 bases, and 13 bases lay between the germline ends. The CDR3 covers 16 residues. DNA of the CDR3: TGTGCCAGCAGTTCCCGGGTCTCTATCTCCTACAATGAGCAGTTCTTC. This gives the protein CASSSRVSISYNEQFF.

The chain joins TRBV20-1 to TRBJ2-5; D gene uncertain. This CDR3 has 14 residues. V was trimmed by 1 base and J by 4 bases, leaving 13 bases between them. The germline gives CDR1 DFQATT, CDR2 SNEGSKA (reference sequence). The CDR3 loop is CSARGTLLRETQYF. The CDR3 DNA reads as TGCAGTGCTAGAGGAACTCTTTTAAGAGAGACCCAGTACTTC.

This clonotype turned up a few times. The chain is built from TRBV18 and TRBJ2-1; TRBD2 matches 8 bases. Germline CDR1 and CDR2: KGHSH and LQKENI. V was pared by 3 bases and J by 0 bases, with 4 bases of the junction left unmatched. This CDR3 has 16 amino acids. The CDR3 region is CASSPLGTSSYNEQFF. As DNA, the CDR3 is TGTGCCAGCTCACCGTTGGGGACTAGCTCCTACAATGAGCAGTTCTTC.

The gene calls are TRBV27 and TRBJ2-2, with 7 bases aligning to TRBD2. The trim removed 2 bases at V and 11 bases at J, leaving 20 bases unmatched. The CDR3 covers 18 residues. Germline values: CDR1 MNHEY, CDR2 SMNVEV (reference sequence). CDR3 sequence reads: CASSLRDPGAGPSLELFF. CDR3 bases: TGTGCCAGCAGTTTAAGGGATCCGGGAGCGGGACCCAGTCTAGAGCTGTTTTTT.

This clonotype has at least ten counts. This chain connects TRBV7-2 to TRBJ2-3; D gene ambiguous. CDR1 and CDR2 from the germline V gene are SGHTA and FQGNSA. CDR3 length equals 13 residues. Trimming cost V 5 bases and J 2 bases, with 8 bases left between them. CDR3 coding DNA: TGTGCCAGCAGCGGTCGGACCACAGATACGCAGTATTTT. This sequence encodes CASSGRTTDTQYF.

This clonotype was detected ten times or more. The chain uses TRBV12-3 or TRBV12-4 and TRBJ1-6; D is possibly TRBD1 (6 bases). The CDR3 is 13 amino acids. Trimming shortened V by 6 bases and J by 8 bases, and 11 bases separated the two germline ends. The DNA of the CDR3 is TGTGCCAGCAGCGGACAGTTAGATTCACCCCTCCACTTT. Amino acid sequence: CASSGQLDSPLHF.

V gene TRBV29-1 combines with J gene TRBJ2-5; D remains ambiguous. V was shortened by 3 bases and J by 3 bases, with 11 bases between the two germline ends. Germline values: CDR1 SQVTM, CDR2 ANQGSEA. The length of the CDR3 is 13 residues. Written as DNA, the CDR3 is TGCAGCGTTGATGAGAACCCTAAAGAGACCCAGTACTTC. Its translation: CSVDENPKETQYF.

This clonotype came up many times. The chain employs TRBV11-3 and TRBJ2-3; D remains unclear. This CDR3 has 13 residues. V shed 2 bases and J shed 3 bases, with 6 bases lying between them. Germline assignment: CDR1 SGHNT and CDR2 YENEEA. CDR3 sequence: CASSLPETDTQYF. In nucleotides, the CDR3 is TGTGCCAGCAGCTTACCAGAGACAGATACGCAGTATTTT.

In regard to this clonotype: One end of the junction does not line up with germline, which may come from a read error. The V gene is TRBV4-2, the J gene TRBJ1-2; maybe TRBD1 (5 bases). CDR1 and CDR2 from the germline V gene are LGHNA and YNFKEQ. CDR3 length: 13 amino acids. This CDR3 reads CASSQGGQDGYPF. In DNA, the CDR3 is TGTGCCAGCAGCCAAGGGGGCCAGGACGGCTACCCCTTC.

In its sample, this clonotype was seen many times. V usage is TRBV18 and J usage is TRBJ2-7; TRBD1 is a possible D gene (6 bases). The CDR3 length is 16 residues. Germline V CDR1 and CDR2: KGHSH, LQKENI. V lost 5 bases and J lost 6, with 23 bases in between. CDR3 in DNA: TGTGCCAGCTCAAGAGGGTCTACAGGGATAGTTGGCGAGCAGTACGTC. It codes for CASSRGSTGIVGEQYV.

Many counts were recorded for this clonotype. The V call is TRBV5-1, the J call TRBJ2-7; D remains unclear. The CDR3 spans 13 residues. The germline V and J ends were trimmed by 4 bases and 2 bases, with 10 bases remaining between them. The germline gives CDR1 SGHRS, CDR2 YFSETQ. Written as DNA, the CDR3 is TGCGCCAGCAGCGGTGGTCCAACCTACGAGCAGTACTTC. Amino acid sequence: CASSGGPTYEQYF.

The J gene is TRBJ1-1, the V gene TRBV18, with D unresolved. This CDR3 has 14 residues. Germline CDR1 reads KGHSH; CDR2 reads LQKENI. The V end lost 6 bases, the J end lost 0 bases, and 11 bases lay between the germline ends. The CDR3 DNA reads TGTGCCAGCTCTCCTAACCCAGTGAACACTGAAGCTTTCTTT. Its translation: CASSPNPVNTEAFF.

This clonotype was counted at least ten times. V and J are TRBV6-6 and TRBJ2-1; 11 nucleotides agree with TRBD2. The CDR3 has 15 amino acids. CDR1 MNHNY and CDR2 SVGAGI come from the germline V gene (reference sequence). V was pared by 6 bases and J by 9 bases, with 10 bases of the junction left unmatched. CDR3 nucleotide sequence: TGTGCCAGCAGCAAGAGACTAGCGGGATATGCTGAGCAGTTCTTC. It translates to CASSKRLAGYAEQFF.

This clonotype was picked up many times. The J gene is TRBJ2-4, the V gene TRBV28; 9 bases fit TRBD1. This CDR3 comprises 16 residues. Trimming took 7 bases from V and 0 from J; bases not matched to a gene: 7. Germline V gene data show CDR1 as MDHEN and CDR2 as SYDVKM. CDR3 residues: CASILGTGRAKNIQYF. Written as DNA, the CDR3 is TGTGCCAGCATCCTTGGGACAGGGAGAGCCAAAAACATTCAGTACTTC.

This clonotype occurred a few times. The genes are TRBV4-2 and TRBJ2-3; 7 bases align to TRBD1. The germline V gene has CDR1 LGHNA and CDR2 YNFKEQ. V was pared by 0 bases and J by 3 bases, with 3 bases of the junction left unmatched. The CDR3 spans 15 residues. The CDR3 reads CASSQDRGLTDTQYF. DNA of the CDR3: TGTGCCAGCAGCCAAGACAGGGGGTTAACAGATACGCAGTATTTT.

This clonotype has at least ten counts. This chain links TRBV12-3 or TRBV12-4 with TRBJ2-2; D is unresolved. This CDR3 region has 12 residues. V shed 2 bases and J shed 6 bases, with 4 bases lying between them. CDR3 loop: CASSLKAGELFF. The CDR3 nucleotides are TGTGCCAGCAGTTTAAAGGCCGGGGAGCTGTTTTTT.

This clonotype was seen ten or more times. The V gene is TRBV7-2, the J gene TRBJ2-4; D uncertain. The CDR3 is 14 amino acids. Trimming took 2 bases from V and 11 from J, leaving 16 bases between them. Germline values: CDR1 SGHTA, CDR2 FQGNSA. CDR3 sequence reads: CASSLPRAAGLQYF. The CDR3 DNA follows: TGTGCCAGCAGCTTACCCCGGGCCGCCGGCCTTCAGTACTTC.

The chain is built from TRBV24-1 and TRBJ2-3; TRBD1 aligns across 8 bases. CDR3 length: 16 residues. V gave up 4 bases and J gave up 4 bases; unmatched junction bases: 9. The germline CDR1 and CDR2 sequences are KGHDR and SFDVKD. This chain's CDR3 is CATSDRDRLISDTQYF. DNA of the CDR3: TGTGCCACCAGTGACCGGGACAGGCTAATCTCAGATACGCAGTATTTT.

This clonotype was recorded at least ten times. J is TRBJ2-7 and V is TRBV28; TRBD1 aligns across 10 bases. Germline V CDR1 and CDR2: MDHEN, SYDVKM. The CDR3 length is 14 residues. V was pared by 7 bases and J by 3 bases, with 6 bases of the junction left unmatched. CDR3 nucleotides: TGTGCCAGCATCACCCGGACAGGGGGCTACGAGCAGTACTTC. It codes for CASITRTGGYEQYF.